The 8 T cell receptor beta chains presented below share a single source sample, sequenced in a study of blood T cell repertoires in COVID-19. Profiling relied on immunoSEQ multiplex PCR, and the TCRdb table lists in-frame clones only, not all of them. The sample has roughly 300,000 clones; 70% to 90% are singletons. Sequencing was done on a sample of PBMCs or T cells enriched from blood (not recorded which). Receptors were obtained from a woman aged 25-40 years who had recovered from COVID-19.

CDR3 nucleotides: TGTGCCAGCAGCTTAGGTCGGGACAGGGCCCGGGGCTACACCTTC. Residues: CASSLGRDRARGYTF. The chain uses TRBV7-9 and TRBJ1-2; 9 bases align to TRBD1. The junction had 8 bases not matched to a gene; V was cut back by 1 base and J by 8 bases. Germline loops: CDR1 SEHNR, CDR2 FQNEAQ (reference sequence). The CDR3 is 15 residues long.

On this clone itself: A junction end diverges from the germline sequence, so it may reflect a read error. The rearrangement links TRBV7-6 to TRBJ2-1, with TRBD2 as a possible D gene (5 bases). The V gene's germline CDR1 is SGHVS and CDR2 FNYEAQ. The CDR3 totals 15 residues. DNA for the CDR3: TGTGCCAGCAGCCTAGCCCCGGGAAGGAACAATGAGCAGTTCTTC. As protein: CASSLAPGRNNEQFF.

Of note for this clone: The sample holds other DNA sequences that translate to the same CDR3. This sequence joins TRBV3-1 (or the pseudogene TRBV3-2) and TRBJ1-1; D not resolved. The CDR3 covers 12 residues. Trimming cost V 4 bases and J 8 bases, with 11 bases left between them. CDR1 LGHDT and CDR2 YNNKEL come from the germline V gene (reference sequence). CDR3 loop: CASSRRGTEAFF. CDR3 coding DNA: TGTGCCAGCAGCCGTCGGGGAACCGAAGCTTTCTTT.

J is TRBJ1-2 and V is TRBV5-1; TRBD1 is a possible D gene (6 bases). The CDR3 has 17 amino acids. Germline assignment: CDR1 SGHRS and CDR2 YFSETQ. V was trimmed by 0 bases and J by 8 bases, leaving 23 bases between them. CDR3 in amino acids: CASSLDAQGPYRVGYTF. The CDR3 DNA reads TGCGCCAGCAGCTTGGATGCCCAGGGGCCTTATCGCGTCGGCTACACCTTC. The entire variable domain, with the rest obtained from reference TRBV5-1 and TRBJ1-2, is as follows: KAGVTQTPRYLIKTRGQQVTLSCSPISGHRSVSWYQQTPGQGLQFLFEYFSETQRNKGNFPGRFSGRQFSNSRSEMNVSTLELGDSALYLCASSLDAQGPYRVGYTFGSGTRLTVV.

The genes are TRBV6-5 and TRBJ1-3; 8 positions agree with TRBD1. With 7 bases clipped from V and 0 bases from J, the junction kept 5 bases outside the gene matches. CDR3 length: 15 residues. Germline V lookup: CDR1 MNHEY, CDR2 SVGAGI. The CDR3 here is CASKGQGNSGNTIYF. CDR3 coding DNA: TGTGCCAGCAAAGGACAGGGAAACTCTGGAAACACCATATATTTT.

The chain links TRBV29-1 to TRBJ1-2, with TRBD1 identical over 8 bases. This CDR3 region has 12 residues. Germline V gives CDR1 SQVTM, CDR2 ANQGSEA. After removal of 6 bases from V and 6 bases from J, the junction contained 6 bases not matched to a gene. CDR3: CSVRTGSDGYTF. In DNA form, the CDR3 reads TGCAGCGTAAGGACAGGGTCGGATGGCTACACCTTC.

The V gene is TRBV4-3, the J gene TRBJ2-7, with 9 bases fitting TRBD1. The CDR3 extends over 14 amino acids. CDR1 and CDR2 (germline): LGHNA, YSLEER. Unmatched junction bases numbered 5, after V lost 6 bases and J lost 2 bases. CDR3 sequence (DNA): TGCGCCAGCAGTCGGGACAGGGTAGCCTACGAGCAGTACTTC. Its protein product is CASSRDRVAYEQYF.

The gene calls are TRBV7-9 and TRBJ1-3; the match to TRBD1 covers 7 bases. J lost 0 bases, V lost 5 bases, and 7 bases had no gene match. The CDR3 has 16 amino acids. Per germline, CDR1 SEHNR and CDR2 FQNEAQ (reference sequence). CDR3 amino acids: CASSIYRGLSGNTIYF. CDR3 DNA: TGTGCCAGCAGCATATACAGGGGCCTCTCTGGAAACACCATATATTTT.